This T cell receptor beta chain was identified during a study of CD8 T cells in Susac syndrome. CDR3 length equals 14 residues. Germline V lookup: CDR1 SGHAT, CDR2 FQNNGV. Trimming cost V 5 bases and J 8 bases; bases outside gene matches: 8. Random hexamers were used to reverse transcribe about 0.5 to 1 ug of RNA. Amplification of TCR beta CDR3 spanned 54 Vbeta and 13 Jbeta via immunoSEQ multiplex PCR. MiXCR, applied by TCRdb to the immunoSEQ multiplex PCR reads, yields one record per CDR3 protein. This sample carries about 200,000 distinct CDR3 sequences, 90% to 95% of them seen once, and the ten largest clones take 0.1%. CD8+ and CD4+ T cells taken from blood had their TCR beta sequenced. Healthy donors were controls matched for age and sex. Negative magnetic isolation gave CD8+ and CD4+ cells; FACS enriched CD8+ TEMRA.

The sequence was collected from a human donor in good health. J is TRBJ2-1 and V is TRBV11-2; 8 bases fit TRBD1. The sample comprised CD4+ T cells from PBMCs. CDR3 residues: CASSRDRRWDEQFF. The CDR3 DNA reads as TGTGCCAGCAGCCGGGACAGGAGATGGGATGAGCAGTTCTTC. The full variable domain, with the rest looked up from reference TRBV11-2 and TRBJ2-1, is EAGVAQSPRYKIIEKRQSVAFWCNPISGHATLYWYQQILGQGPKLLIQFQNNGVVDDSQLPKDRFSAERLKGVDSTLKIQPAKLEDSAVYLCASSRDRRWDEQFFGPGTRLTVL.